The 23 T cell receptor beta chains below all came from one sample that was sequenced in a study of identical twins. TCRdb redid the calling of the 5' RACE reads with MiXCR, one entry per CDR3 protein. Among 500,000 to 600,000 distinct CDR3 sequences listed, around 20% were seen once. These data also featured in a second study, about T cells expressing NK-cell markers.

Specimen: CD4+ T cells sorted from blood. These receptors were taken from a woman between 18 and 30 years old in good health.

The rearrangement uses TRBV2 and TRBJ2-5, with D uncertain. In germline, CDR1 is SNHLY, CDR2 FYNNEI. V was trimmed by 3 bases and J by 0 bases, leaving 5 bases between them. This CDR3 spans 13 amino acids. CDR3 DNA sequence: TGTGCCAGCAGTGACGATTACCAAGAGACCCAGTACTTC. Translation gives CASSDDYQETQYF.

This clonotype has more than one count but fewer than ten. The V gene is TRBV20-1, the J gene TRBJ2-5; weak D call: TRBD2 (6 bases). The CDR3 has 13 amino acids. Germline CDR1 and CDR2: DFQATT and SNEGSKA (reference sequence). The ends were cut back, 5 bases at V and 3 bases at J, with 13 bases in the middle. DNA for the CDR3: TGCAGTGCTGCGGGACGCGGAAAAGAGACCCAGTACTTC. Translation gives CSAAGRGKETQYF.

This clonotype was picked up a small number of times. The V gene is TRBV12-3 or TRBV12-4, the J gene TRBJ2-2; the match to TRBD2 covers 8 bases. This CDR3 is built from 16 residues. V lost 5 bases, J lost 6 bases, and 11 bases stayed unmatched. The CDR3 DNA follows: TGTGCCAGCAGTCCCCCCGCTGGGACTAGGGCCGGGGAGCTGTTTTTT. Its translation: CASSPPAGTRAGELFF.

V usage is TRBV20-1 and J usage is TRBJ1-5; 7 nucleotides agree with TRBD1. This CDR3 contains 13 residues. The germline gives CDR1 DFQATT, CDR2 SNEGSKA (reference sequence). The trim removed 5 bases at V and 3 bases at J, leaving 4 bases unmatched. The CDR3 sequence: CSAVDRANQPQHF. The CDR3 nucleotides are TGCAGTGCTGTCGACAGGGCCAATCAGCCCCAGCATTTT.

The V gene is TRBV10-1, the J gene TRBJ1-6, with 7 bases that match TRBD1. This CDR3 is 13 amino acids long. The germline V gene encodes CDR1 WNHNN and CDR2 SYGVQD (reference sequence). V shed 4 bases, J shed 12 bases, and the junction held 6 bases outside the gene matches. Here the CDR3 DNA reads TGCGCCAGCAGTGTCCAGGGGGTGCGACCCCTCCACTTT. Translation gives CASSVQGVRPLHF.

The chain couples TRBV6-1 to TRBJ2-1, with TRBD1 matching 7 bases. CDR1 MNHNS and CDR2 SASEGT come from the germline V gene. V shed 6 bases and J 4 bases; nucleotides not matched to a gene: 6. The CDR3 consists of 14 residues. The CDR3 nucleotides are TGTGCCAGCAGCCCCTCGGGACAGTACAATGAGCAGTTCTTC. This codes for CASSPSGQYNEQFF.

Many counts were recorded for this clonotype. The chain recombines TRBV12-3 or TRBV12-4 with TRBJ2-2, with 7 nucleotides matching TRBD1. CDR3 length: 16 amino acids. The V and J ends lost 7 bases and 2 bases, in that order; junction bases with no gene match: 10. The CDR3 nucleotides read TGTGCCAGCACCTCGGCGACAGGGACAAACACCGGGGAGCTGTTTTTT. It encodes CASTSATGTNTGELFF.

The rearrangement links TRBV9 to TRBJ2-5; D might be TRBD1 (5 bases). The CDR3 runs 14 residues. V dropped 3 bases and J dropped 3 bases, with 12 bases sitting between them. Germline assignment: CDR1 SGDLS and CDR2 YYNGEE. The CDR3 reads CASSASQGKETQYF. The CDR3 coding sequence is TGTGCCAGCAGCGCTTCTCAGGGCAAAGAGACCCAGTACTTC.

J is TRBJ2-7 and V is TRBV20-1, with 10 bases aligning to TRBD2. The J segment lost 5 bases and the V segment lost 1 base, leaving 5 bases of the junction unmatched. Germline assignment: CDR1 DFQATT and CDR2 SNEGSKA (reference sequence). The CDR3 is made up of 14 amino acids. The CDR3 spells CSARVLAGANEQYF. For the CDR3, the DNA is TGCAGTGCTAGAGTCCTAGCGGGAGCCAACGAGCAGTACTTC.

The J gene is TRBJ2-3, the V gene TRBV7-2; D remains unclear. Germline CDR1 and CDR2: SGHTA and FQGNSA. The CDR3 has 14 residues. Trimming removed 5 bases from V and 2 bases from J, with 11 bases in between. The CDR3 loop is CASSPGPYTDTQYF. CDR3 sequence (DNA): TGTGCCAGCAGCCCCGGACCGTACACAGATACGCAGTATTTT.

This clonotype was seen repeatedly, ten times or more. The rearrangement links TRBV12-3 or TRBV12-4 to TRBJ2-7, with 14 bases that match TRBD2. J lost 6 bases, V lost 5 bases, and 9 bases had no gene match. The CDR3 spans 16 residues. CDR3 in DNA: TGTGCCAGCAGTACCGGGACTAGCGGGAGTTCTGGCGAGCAGTACTTC. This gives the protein CASSTGTSGSSGEQYF.

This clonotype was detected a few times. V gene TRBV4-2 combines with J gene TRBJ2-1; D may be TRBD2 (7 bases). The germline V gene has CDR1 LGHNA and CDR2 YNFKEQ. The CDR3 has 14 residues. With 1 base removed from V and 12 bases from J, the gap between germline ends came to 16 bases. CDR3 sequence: CASSQGGGQWRQFF. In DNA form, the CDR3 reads TGTGCCAGCAGCCAAGGGGGGGGCCAATGGAGGCAGTTCTTC.

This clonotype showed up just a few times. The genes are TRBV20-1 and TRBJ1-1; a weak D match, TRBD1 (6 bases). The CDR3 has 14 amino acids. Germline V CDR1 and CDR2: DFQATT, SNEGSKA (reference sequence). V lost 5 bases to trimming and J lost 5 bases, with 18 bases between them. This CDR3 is CSAQLTGLGTEAFF. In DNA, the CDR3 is TGCAGTGCTCAGCTCACAGGGCTGGGGACTGAAGCTTTCTTT.

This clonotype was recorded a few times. Here the CDR3 reads CASIWDTYMNTEAFF. Here the CDR3 DNA reads TGTGCCAGCATATGGGACACTTACATGAACACTGAAGCTTTCTTT. The chain links TRBV6-1 to TRBJ1-1; TRBD1 might be the D (6 bases). The CDR3 has 15 residues. The V and J ends lost 7 bases and 0 bases respectively, with 15 bases between them. Germline lookup yields CDR1 MNHNS and CDR2 SASEGT.

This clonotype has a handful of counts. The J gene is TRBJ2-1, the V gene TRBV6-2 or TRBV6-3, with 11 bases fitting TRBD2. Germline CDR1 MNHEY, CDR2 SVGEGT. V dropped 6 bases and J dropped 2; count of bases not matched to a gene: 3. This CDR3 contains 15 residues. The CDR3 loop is CASRNSGRAYNEQFF. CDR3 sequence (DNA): TGTGCCAGCAGAAATAGCGGGAGGGCCTACAATGAGCAGTTCTTC.

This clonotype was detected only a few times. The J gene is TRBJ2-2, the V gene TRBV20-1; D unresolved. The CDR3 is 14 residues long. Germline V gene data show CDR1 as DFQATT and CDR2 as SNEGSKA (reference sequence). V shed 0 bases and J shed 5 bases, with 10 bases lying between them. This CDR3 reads CSAREVTRTGELFF. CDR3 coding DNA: TGCAGTGCTAGAGAAGTCACACGAACCGGGGAGCTGTTTTTT.

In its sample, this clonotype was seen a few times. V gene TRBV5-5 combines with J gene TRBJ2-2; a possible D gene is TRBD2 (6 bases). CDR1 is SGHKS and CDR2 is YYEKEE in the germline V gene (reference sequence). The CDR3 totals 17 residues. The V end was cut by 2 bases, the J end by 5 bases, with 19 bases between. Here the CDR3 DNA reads TGTGCCAGCAGCTTTCTTACGGGAGTACGTGGGACCGGGGAGCTGTTTTTT. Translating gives CASSFLTGVRGTGELFF.

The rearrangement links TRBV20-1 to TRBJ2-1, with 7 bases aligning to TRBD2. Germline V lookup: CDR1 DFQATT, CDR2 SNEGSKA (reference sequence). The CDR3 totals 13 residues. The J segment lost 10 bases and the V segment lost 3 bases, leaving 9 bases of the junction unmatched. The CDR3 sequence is CSASPPSGGEQFF. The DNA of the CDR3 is TGCAGTGCTAGTCCCCCTAGCGGTGGGGAGCAGTTCTTC.

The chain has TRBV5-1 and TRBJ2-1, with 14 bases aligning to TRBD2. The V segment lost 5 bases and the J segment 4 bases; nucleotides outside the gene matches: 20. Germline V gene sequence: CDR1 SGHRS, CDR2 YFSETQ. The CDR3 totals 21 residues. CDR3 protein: CASSGAGGSGTSGGAYNEQFF. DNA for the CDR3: TGCGCCAGCAGTGGGGCAGGGGGCTCTGGGACTAGCGGGGGCGCATACAATGAGCAGTTCTTC.

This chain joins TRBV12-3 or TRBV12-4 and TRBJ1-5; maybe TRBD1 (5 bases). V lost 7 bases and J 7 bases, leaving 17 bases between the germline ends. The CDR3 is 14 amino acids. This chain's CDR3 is CASTNLSREQPQHF. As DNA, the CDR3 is TGTGCCAGCACCAACCTCAGCAGGGAACAGCCCCAGCATTTT.

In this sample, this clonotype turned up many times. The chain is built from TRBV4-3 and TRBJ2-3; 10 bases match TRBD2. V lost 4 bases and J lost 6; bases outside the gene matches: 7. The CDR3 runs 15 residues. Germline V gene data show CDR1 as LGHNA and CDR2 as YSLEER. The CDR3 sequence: CASSPSGRKEDTQYF. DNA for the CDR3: TGCGCCAGCAGCCCTAGCGGGAGAAAGGAGGATACGCAGTATTTT.

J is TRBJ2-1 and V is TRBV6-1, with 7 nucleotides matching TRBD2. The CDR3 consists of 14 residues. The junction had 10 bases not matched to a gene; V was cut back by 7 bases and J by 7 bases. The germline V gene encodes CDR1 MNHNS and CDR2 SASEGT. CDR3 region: CASTEGRGGNEQFF. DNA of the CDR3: TGTGCCAGCACTGAGGGGAGGGGCGGAAATGAGCAGTTCTTC.

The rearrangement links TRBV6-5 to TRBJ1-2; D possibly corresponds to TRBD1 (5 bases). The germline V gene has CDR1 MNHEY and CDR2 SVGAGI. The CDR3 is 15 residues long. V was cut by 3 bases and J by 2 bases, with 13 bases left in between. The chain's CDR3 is CASSYAVWGNYGYTF. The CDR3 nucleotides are TGTGCCAGCAGTTATGCAGTTTGGGGGAACTATGGCTACACCTTC.